This entry concerns a single TCR beta chain. The sample comes from a study of control samples from healthy donors and cancer patients. TCRdb's copy holds only in-frame clones and misses some; the assay was immunoSEQ multiplex PCR. This sample carries around 96,000 clones, more than 80% of them seen once, and the ten largest clones take about 7.3%. CDR1 SGHNT and CDR2 YENEEA come from the germline V gene. The CDR3 is made up of 16 amino acids. V was clipped by 4 bases and J by 6 bases, with 20 bases between them. Sequencing used blood. The rearrangement joins TRBV11-3 to TRBJ2-3, with D possibly matching TRBD2 (6 bases). This sequence originates from a man younger than 35 in good health. The CDR3 DNA is TGTGCCAGCAGCTCAACGGACATGGCGGGGCGGGATACGCAGTATTTT. Encoded protein: CASSSTDMAGRDTQYF.